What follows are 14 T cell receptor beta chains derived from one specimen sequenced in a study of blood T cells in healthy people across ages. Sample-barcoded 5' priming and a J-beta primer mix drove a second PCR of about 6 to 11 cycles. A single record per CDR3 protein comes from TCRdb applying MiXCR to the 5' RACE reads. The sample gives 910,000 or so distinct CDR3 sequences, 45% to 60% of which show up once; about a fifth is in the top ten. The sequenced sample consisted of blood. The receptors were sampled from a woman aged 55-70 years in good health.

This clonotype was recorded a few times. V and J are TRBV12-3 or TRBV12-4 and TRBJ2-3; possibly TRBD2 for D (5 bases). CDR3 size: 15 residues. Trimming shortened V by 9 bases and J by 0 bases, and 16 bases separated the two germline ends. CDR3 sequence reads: CASSRGALSTDTQYF. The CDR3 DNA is TGTGCCAGTTCCCGGGGAGCGCTGAGCACAGATACGCAGTATTTT.

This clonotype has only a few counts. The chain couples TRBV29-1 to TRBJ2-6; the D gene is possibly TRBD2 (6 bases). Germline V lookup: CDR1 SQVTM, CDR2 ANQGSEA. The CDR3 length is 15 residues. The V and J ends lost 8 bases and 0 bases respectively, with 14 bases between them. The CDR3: CSILGGGSGANVLTF. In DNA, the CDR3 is TGCAGCATACTCGGGGGAGGCTCTGGGGCCAACGTCCTGACTTTC.

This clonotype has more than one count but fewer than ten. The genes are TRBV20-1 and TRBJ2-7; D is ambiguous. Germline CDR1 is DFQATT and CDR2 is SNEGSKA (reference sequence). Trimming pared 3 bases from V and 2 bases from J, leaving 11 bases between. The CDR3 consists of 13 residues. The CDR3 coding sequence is TGCAGTGCTAGGAGGCCTAACCCCTACGAGCAGTACTTC. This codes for CSARRPNPYEQYF.

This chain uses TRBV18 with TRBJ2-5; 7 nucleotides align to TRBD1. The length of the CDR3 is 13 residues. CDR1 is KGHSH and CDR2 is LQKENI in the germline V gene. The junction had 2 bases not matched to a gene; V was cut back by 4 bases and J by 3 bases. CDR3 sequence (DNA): TGTGCCAGCTCACAGGGACAGAAAGAGACCCAGTACTTC. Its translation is CASSQGQKETQYF. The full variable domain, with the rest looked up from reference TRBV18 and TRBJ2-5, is NAGVMQNPRHLVRRRGQEARLRCSPMKGHSHVYWYRQLPEEGLKFMVYLQKENIIDESGMPKERFSAEFPKEGPSILRIQQVVRGDSAAYFCASSQGQKETQYFGPGTRLLVL.

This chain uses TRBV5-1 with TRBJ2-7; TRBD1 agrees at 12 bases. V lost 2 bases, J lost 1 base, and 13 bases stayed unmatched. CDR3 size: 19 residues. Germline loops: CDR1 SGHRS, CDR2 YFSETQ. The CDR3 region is CASSFGPGQGAPSSYEQYF. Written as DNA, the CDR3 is TGCGCCAGCAGCTTCGGACCGGGACAGGGGGCCCCTTCTTCCTACGAGCAGTACTTC.

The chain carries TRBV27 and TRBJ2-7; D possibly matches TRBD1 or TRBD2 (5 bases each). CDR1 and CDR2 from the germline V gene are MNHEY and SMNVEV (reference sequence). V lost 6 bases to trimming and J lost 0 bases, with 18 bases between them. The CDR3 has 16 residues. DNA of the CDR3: TGTGCCAGCAGGAGGACGAGGGGCAGACTCTCCTACGAGCAGTACTTC. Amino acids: CASRRTRGRLSYEQYF.

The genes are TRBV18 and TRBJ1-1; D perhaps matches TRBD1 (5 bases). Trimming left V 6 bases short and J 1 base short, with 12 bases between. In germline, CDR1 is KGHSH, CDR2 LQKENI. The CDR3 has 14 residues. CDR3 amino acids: CASSRDFSNTEAFF. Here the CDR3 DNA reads TGTGCCAGCTCGCGGGACTTTTCGAACACTGAAGCTTTCTTT.

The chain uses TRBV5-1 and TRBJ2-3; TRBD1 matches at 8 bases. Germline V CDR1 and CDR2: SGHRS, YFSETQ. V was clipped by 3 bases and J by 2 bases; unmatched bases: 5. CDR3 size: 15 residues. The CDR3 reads CASSYGQGDTDTQYF. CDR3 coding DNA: TGCGCCAGCAGCTACGGACAGGGCGACACAGATACGCAGTATTTT.

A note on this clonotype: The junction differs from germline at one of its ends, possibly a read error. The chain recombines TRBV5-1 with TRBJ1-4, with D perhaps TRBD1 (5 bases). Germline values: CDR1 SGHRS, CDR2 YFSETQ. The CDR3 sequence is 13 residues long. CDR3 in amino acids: CASSLDTNGKLFF. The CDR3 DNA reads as TGCGCCAGCAGCCTGGACACTAATGGAAAACTGTTTTTT.

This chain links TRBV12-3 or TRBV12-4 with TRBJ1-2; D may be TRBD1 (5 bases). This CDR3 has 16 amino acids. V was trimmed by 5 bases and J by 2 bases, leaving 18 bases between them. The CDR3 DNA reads TGTGCCAGCAGTACAGGACGGACACCCAGAAACTATGGCTACACCTTC. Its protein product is CASSTGRTPRNYGYTF.

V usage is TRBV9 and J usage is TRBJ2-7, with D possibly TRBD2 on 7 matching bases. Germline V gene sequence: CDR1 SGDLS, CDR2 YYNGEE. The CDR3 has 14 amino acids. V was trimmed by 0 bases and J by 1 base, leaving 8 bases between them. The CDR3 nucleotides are TGTGCCAGCAGCGTAGAGGGGGGGTCCTACGAGCAGTACTTC. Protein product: CASSVEGGSYEQYF.

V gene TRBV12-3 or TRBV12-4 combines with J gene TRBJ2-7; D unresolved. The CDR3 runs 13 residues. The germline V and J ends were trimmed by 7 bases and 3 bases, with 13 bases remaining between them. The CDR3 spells CASTSWIDYEQYF. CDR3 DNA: TGTGCCAGCACCAGCTGGATAGACTACGAGCAGTACTTC.

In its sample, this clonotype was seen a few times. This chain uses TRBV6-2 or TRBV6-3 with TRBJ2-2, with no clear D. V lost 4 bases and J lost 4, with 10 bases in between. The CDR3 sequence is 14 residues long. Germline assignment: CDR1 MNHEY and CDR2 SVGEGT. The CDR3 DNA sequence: TGTGCCAGCAGTTGGACCCGGAGCACCGGGGAGCTGTTTTTT. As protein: CASSWTRSTGELFF.

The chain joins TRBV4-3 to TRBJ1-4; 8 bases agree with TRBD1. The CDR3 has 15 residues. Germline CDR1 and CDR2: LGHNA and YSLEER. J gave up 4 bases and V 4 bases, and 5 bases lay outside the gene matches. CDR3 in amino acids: CASSPRTGYNEKLFF. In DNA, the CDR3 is TGCGCCAGCAGCCCTCGGACAGGGTATAATGAAAAACTGTTTTTT.